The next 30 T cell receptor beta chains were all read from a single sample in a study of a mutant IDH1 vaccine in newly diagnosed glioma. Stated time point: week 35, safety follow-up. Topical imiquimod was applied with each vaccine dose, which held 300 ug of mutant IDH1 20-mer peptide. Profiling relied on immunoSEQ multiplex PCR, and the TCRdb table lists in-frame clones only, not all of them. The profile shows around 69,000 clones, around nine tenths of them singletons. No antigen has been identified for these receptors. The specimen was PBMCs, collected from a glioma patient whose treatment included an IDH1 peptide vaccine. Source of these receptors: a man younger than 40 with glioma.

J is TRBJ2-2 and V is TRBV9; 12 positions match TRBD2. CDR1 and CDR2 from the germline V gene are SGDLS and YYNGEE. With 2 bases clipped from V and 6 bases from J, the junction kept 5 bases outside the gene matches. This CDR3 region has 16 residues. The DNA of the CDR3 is TGTGCCAGCAGCGTCCAACTAGCGGGGGGTTCCGGGGAGCTGTTTTTT. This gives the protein CASSVQLAGGSGELFF.

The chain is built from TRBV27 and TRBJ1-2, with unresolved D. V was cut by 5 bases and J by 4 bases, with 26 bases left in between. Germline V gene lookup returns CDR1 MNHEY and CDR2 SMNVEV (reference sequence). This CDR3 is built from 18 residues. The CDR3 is CASSLTSPGTTLFYGYTF. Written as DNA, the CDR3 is TGTGCCAGCAGTCTTACCAGTCCGGGCACAACCCTATTCTATGGCTACACCTTC.

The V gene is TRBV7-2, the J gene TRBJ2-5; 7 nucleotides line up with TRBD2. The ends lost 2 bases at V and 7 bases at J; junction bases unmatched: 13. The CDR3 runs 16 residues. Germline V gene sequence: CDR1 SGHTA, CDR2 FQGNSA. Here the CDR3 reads CASSLLGGLGLGTQYF. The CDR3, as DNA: TGTGCCAGCAGCTTATTAGGTGGACTAGGGTTGGGGACCCAGTACTTC.

The CDR3 reads CASSRDRGNYGYTF. CDR3 bases: TGTGCCAGCAGCCGGGACAGGGGTAACTATGGCTACACCTTC. J is TRBJ1-2 and V is TRBV9; 10 nucleotides match TRBD1. Germline trimming cut 4 bases from V and 1 base from J; bases unmatched to any gene: 1. The CDR3 loop spans 14 amino acids. Germline V lookup: CDR1 SGDLS, CDR2 YYNGEE.

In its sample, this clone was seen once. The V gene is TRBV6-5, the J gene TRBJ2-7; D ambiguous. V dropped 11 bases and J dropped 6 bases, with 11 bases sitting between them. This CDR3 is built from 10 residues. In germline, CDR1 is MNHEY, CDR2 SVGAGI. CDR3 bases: TGTGCCGAAGCCTCAAGCGAGCAGTACTTC. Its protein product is CAEASSEQYF.

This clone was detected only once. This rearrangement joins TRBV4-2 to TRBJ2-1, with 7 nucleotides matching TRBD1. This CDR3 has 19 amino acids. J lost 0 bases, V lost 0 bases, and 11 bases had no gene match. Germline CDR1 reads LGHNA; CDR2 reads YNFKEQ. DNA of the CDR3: TGTGCCAGCAGCCAAGAAGGAGAGGGGGCTGAACTCTCCTACAATGAGCAGTTCTTC. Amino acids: CASSQEGEGAELSYNEQFF.

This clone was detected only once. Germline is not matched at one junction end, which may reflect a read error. The CDR3: CASSPLKRERFF. The CDR3 nucleotides read TGTGCCAGCAGTCCACTAAAGCGGGAGCGGTTCTTC. The gene calls are TRBV28 and TRBJ2-1, with 8 bases identical to TRBD2. The CDR3 is 12 residues long. CDR1 and CDR2 from the germline V gene are MDHEN and SYDVKM.

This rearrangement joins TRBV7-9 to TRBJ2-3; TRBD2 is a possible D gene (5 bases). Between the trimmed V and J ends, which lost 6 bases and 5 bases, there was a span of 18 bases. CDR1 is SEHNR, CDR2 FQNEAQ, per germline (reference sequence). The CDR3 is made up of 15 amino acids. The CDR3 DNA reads TGTGCCAGCAGTCCACCCCGTCCTGAGGGAGATACGCAGTATTTT. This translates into CASSPPRPEGDTQYF. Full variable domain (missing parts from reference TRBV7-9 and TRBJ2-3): DTGVSQNPRHKITKRGQNVTFRCDPISEHNRLYWYRQTLGQGPEFLTYFQNEAQLEKSRLLSDRFSAERPKGSFSTLEIQRTEQGDSAMYLCASSPPRPEGDTQYFGPGTRLTVL.

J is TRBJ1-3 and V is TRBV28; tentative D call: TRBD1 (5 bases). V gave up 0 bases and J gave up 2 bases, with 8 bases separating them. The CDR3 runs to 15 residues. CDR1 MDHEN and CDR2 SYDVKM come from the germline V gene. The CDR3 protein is CASSLWSGTGNTIYF. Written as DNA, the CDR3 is TGTGCCAGCAGTTTATGGTCAGGGACTGGAAACACCATATATTTT.

Here the CDR3 reads CASSEIPGAGGYTF. CDR3 nucleotides: TGTGCCAGCAGTGAAATTCCAGGGGCGGGCGGCTACACCTTC. V is TRBV6-1 and J is TRBJ1-2, with TRBD1 as a possible D gene (6 bases). Trimming removed 2 bases from V and 8 bases from J, with 15 bases in between. Germline V CDR1 and CDR2: MNHNS, SASEGT. The CDR3 contains 14 residues.

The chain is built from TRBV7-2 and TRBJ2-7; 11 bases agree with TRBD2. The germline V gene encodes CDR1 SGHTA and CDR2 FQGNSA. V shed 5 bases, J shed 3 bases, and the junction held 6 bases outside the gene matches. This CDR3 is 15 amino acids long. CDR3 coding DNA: TGTGCCAGCAGCCCTCGACTAGCGGGGCTCTACGAGCAGTACTTC. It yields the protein CASSPRLAGLYEQYF.

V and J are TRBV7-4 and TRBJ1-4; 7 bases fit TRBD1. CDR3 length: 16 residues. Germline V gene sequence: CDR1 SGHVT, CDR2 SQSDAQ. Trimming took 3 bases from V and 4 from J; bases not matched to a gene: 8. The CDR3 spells CASSLSQGRDNEKLFF. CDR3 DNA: TGTGCCAGCAGCTTGTCACAGGGGCGGGATAATGAAAAACTGTTTTTT. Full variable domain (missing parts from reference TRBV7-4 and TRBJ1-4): GAGVSQSPRYKVAKRGRDVALRCDSISGHVTLYWYRQTLGQGSEVLTYSQSDAQRDKSGRPSGRFSAERPERSVSTLKIQRTEQGDSAVYLCASSLSQGRDNEKLFFGSGTQLSVL.

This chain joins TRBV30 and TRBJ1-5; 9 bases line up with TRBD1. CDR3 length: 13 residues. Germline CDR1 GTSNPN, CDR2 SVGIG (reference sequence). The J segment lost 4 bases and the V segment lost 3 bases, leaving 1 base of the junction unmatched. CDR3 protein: CAWSGQGNQPQHF. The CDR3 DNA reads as TGTGCCTGGAGCGGACAGGGGAATCAGCCCCAGCATTTT.

CDR3 bases: TGTGCCAGCAGTGAAAACAATGAGCAGTTCTTC. Translated, it gives CASSENNEQFF. The V and J genes are TRBV6-1 and TRBJ2-1; D unresolved. The CDR3 extends over 11 amino acids. V lost 2 bases, J lost 5 bases, and 1 base lay in between. Germline V gives CDR1 MNHNS, CDR2 SASEGT.

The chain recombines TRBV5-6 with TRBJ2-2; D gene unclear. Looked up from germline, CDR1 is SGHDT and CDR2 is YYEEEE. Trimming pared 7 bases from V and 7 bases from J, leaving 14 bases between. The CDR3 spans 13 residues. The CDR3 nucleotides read TGTGCCAGCGCGAAGTCCCCGGTCGGGGAGCTGTTTTTT. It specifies CASAKSPVGELFF.

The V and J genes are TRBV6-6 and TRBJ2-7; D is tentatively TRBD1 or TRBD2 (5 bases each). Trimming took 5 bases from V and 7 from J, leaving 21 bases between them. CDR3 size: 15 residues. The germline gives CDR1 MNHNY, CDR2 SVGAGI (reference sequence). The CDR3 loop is CASSRTSSLGDEQYF. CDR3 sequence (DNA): TGTGCCAGCAGTCGGACCTCCTCCTTGGGGGATGAGCAGTACTTC.

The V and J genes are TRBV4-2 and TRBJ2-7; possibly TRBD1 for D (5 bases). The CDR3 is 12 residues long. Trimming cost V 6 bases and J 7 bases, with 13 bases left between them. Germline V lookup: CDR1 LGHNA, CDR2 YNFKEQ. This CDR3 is CASSYKGQEQYF. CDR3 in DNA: TGTGCCAGCAGTTACAAGGGGCAGGAGCAGTACTTC.

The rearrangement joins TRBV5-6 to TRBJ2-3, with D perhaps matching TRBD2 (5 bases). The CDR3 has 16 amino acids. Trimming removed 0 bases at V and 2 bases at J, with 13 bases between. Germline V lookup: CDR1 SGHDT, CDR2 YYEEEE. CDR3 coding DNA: TGTGCCAGCAGCTTGGGTGGAGGAATACTCACAGATACGCAGTATTTT. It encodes CASSLGGGILTDTQYF.

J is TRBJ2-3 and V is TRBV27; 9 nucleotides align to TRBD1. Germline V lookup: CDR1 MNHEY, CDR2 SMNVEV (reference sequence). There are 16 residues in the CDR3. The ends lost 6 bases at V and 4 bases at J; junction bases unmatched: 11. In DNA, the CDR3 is TGTGCCAGCAGCTTACTAACCGGGACAGGGTCAGATACGCAGTATTTT. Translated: CASSLLTGTGSDTQYF.

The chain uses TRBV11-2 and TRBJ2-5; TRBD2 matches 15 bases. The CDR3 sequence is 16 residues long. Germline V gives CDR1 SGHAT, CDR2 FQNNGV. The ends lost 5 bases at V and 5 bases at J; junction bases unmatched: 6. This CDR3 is CASSLGLAGGGETQYF. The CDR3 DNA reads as TGTGCCAGCAGCCTTGGACTAGCGGGAGGGGGGGAGACCCAGTACTTC.

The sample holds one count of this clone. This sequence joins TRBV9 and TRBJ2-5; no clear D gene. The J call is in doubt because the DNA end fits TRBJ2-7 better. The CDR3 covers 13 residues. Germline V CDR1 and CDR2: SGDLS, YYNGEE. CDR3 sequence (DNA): TGTGCCAGCAGCGGGGCCTCAGTCGCCGAGCAGTACTTC. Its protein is CASSGASVAEQYF.

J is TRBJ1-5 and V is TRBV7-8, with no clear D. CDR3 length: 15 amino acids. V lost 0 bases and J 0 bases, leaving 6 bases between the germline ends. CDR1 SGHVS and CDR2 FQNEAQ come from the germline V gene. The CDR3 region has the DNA TGTGCCAGCAGCTTAGCGGCGGATAGCAATCAGCCCCAGCATTTT. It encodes CASSLAADSNQPQHF.

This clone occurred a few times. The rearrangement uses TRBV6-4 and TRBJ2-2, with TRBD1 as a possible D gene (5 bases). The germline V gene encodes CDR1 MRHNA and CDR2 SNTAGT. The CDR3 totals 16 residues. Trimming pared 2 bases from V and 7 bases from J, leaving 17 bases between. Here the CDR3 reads CASSDRTTLSGGELFF. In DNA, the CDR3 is TGTGCCAGCAGTGACAGGACAACCCTCTCAGGCGGGGAGCTGTTTTTT.

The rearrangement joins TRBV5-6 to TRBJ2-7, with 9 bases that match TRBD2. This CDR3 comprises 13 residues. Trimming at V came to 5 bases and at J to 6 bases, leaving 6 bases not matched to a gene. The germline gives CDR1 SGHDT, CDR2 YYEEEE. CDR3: CASRKVLAGEQYF. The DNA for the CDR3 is TGTGCCAGCAGGAAGGTACTAGCGGGCGAGCAGTACTTC. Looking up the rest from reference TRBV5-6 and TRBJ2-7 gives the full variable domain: DAGVTQSPTHLIKTRGQQVTLRCSPKSGHDTVSWYQQALGQGPQFIFQYYEEEERQRGNFPDRFSGHQFPNYSSELNVNALLLGDSALYLCASRKVLAGEQYFGPGTRLTVT.

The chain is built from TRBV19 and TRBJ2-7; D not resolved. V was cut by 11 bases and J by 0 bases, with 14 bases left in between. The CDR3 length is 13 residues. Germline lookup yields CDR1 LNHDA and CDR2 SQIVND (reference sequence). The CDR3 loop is CAATWGSSYEQYF. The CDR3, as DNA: TGTGCCGCTACATGGGGTAGCTCCTACGAGCAGTACTTC.

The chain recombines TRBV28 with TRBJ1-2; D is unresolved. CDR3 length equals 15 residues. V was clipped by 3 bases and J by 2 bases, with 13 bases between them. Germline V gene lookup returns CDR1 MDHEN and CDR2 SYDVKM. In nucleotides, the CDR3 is TGTGCCAGCAGTTTGGTCAGAGGATACAACTATGGCTACACCTTC. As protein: CASSLVRGYNYGYTF.

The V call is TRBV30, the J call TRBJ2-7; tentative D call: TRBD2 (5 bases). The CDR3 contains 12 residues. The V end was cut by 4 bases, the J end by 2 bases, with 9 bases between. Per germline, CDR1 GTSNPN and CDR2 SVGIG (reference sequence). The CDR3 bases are TGTGCCTGGACCAGCGGCCCCTACGAGCAGTACTTC. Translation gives CAWTSGPYEQYF.

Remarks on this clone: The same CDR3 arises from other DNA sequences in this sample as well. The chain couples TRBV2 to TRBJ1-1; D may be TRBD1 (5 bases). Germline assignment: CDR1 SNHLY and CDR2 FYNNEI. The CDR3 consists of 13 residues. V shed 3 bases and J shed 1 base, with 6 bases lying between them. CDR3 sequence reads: CASSDRENTEAFF. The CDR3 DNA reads TGTGCCAGCAGTGACAGGGAGAACACTGAAGCTTTCTTT.

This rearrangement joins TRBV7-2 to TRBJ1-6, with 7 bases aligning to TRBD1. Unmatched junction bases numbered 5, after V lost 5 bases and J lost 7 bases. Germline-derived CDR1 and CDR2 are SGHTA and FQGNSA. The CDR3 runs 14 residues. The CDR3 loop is CASSRGQANSPLHF. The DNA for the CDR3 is TGTGCCAGCAGCCGCGGACAGGCGAATTCACCCCTCCACTTT.

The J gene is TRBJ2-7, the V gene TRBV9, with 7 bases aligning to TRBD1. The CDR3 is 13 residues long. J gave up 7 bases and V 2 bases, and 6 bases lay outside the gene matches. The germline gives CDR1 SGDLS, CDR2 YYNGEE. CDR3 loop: CASSVKGAGEQYF. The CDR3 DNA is TGTGCCAGCAGCGTGAAGGGGGCAGGAGAGCAGTACTTC. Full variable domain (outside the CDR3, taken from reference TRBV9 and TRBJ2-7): DSGVTQTPKHLITATGQRVTLRCSPRSGDLSVYWYQQSLDQGLQFLIQYYNGEERAKGNILERFSAQQFPDLHSELNLSSLELGDSALYFCASSVKGAGEQYFGPGTRLTVT.